Shown below are 22 T cell receptor beta chains from a single sample sequenced in a study of blood T cell repertoires in COVID-19. Assay: immunoSEQ multiplex PCR; the TCRdb copy retains only in-frame clones and omits some. The table includes some 87,000 clones, roughly nine tenths detected once. What was sequenced was peripheral blood. The origin of the receptors is a woman between 65 and 79 years old with acute or convalescent COVID-19.

Comment on this clone: Distinct nucleotide sequences in the sample also encode this CDR3. This chain connects TRBV10-1 to TRBJ1-5, with TRBD1 matching 10 bases. The CDR3 totals 15 residues. Germline V gene data show CDR1 as WNHNN and CDR2 as SYGVQD (reference sequence). The ends lost 6 bases at V and 2 bases at J; junction bases unmatched: 4. DNA of the CDR3: TGCGCCAGCAGCCGGGACAGGGGCGGCAATCAGCCCCAGCATTTT. Its translation: CASSRDRGGNQPQHF.

This clone was picked up one time. The CDR3 sequence is CSARIGGINQPQHF. The DNA for the CDR3 is TGCAGCGCACGAATTGGAGGAATCAATCAGCCCCAGCATTTT. This chain links TRBV29-1 with TRBJ1-5; D is unresolved. Germline loops: CDR1 SQVTM, CDR2 ANQGSEA. The CDR3 consists of 14 residues. Trimming shortened V by 7 bases and J by 3 bases, and 16 bases separated the two germline ends.

The V and J genes are TRBV5-6 and TRBJ1-2; D not certain. The CDR3 runs 14 residues. CDR1 and CDR2 from the germline V gene are SGHDT and YYEEEE. V was clipped by 0 bases and J by 0 bases, with 6 bases between them. Here the CDR3 reads CASSLGRSNYGYTF. In DNA form, the CDR3 reads TGTGCCAGCAGCTTGGGCAGATCTAACTATGGCTACACCTTC.

The chain has TRBV5-1 and TRBJ2-2; D is perhaps TRBD2 (5 bases). The CDR3 runs 12 residues. The V end was cut by 6 bases, the J end by 6 bases, with 9 bases between. CDR1 and CDR2 (germline): SGHRS, YFSETQ. The CDR3 region has the DNA TGCGCCAGCACCTCGGACTCCGGGGAGCTGTTTTTT. Translating it yields CASTSDSGELFF.

In DNA form, the CDR3 reads TGTGCCAGTGAGCGGGATGGGGGGGAGCTGTTTTTT. It yields the protein CASERDGGELFF. J is TRBJ2-2 and V is TRBV2, with TRBD2 matching 7 bases. V lost 9 bases and J lost 8; bases outside the gene matches: 6. Germline values: CDR1 SNHLY, CDR2 FYNNEI. The CDR3 is made up of 12 amino acids.

The V and J genes are TRBV6-1 and TRBJ1-5, with D possibly matching TRBD1 (5 bases). Looked up from germline, CDR1 is MNHNS and CDR2 is SASEGT. This CDR3 is 18 amino acids long. Trimming took off 2 bases at V and 1 base at J, with 18 bases between the two ends. The CDR3 is CASSETLYGGVSNQPQHF. CDR3 bases: TGTGCCAGCAGTGAAACTTTATACGGGGGGGTGAGCAATCAGCCCCAGCATTTT.

V is TRBV5-1 and J is TRBJ2-6, with D possibly TRBD2 on 5 matching bases. Germline-derived CDR1 and CDR2 are SGHRS and YFSETQ. The CDR3 has 16 amino acids. Trimming cost V 1 base and J 4 bases, with 12 bases left between them. The CDR3 here is CASSLLGGAGANVLTF. Here the CDR3 DNA reads TGCGCCAGCAGCTTGTTAGGAGGCGCCGGGGCCAACGTCCTGACTTTC.

The chain employs TRBV5-6 and TRBJ2-7; TRBD1 matches at 11 bases. The V segment lost 5 bases and the J segment 3 bases; nucleotides outside the gene matches: 10. CDR3 length: 16 residues. Germline lookup yields CDR1 SGHDT and CDR2 YYEEEE. The CDR3 spells CASSPGTGGWLYEQYF. Written as DNA, the CDR3 is TGTGCCAGCAGTCCCGGGACAGGGGGTTGGCTCTACGAGCAGTACTTC. Complete variable domain (other parts from reference TRBV5-6 and TRBJ2-7): DAGVTQSPTHLIKTRGQQVTLRCSPKSGHDTVSWYQQALGQGPQFIFQYYEEEERQRGNFPDRFSGHQFPNYSSELNVNALLLGDSALYLCASSPGTGGWLYEQYFGPGTRLTVT.

The chain's CDR3 is CASGTGFGQYF. DNA for the CDR3: TGTGCCAGCGGAACAGGGTTTGGGCAGTACTTC. The chain carries TRBV28 and TRBJ2-7, with a tentative D call TRBD1 (6 bases). The length of the CDR3 is 11 residues. With 8 bases removed from V and 9 bases from J, the gap between germline ends came to 14 bases. The germline V gene encodes CDR1 MDHEN and CDR2 SYDVKM. Together with reference TRBV28 and TRBJ2-7, the CDR3 gives the full variable domain: DVKVTQSSRYLVKRTGEKVFLECVQDMDHENMFWYRQDPGLGLRLIYFSYDVKMKEKGDIPEGYSVSREKKERFSLILESASTNQTSMYLCASGTGFGQYFGPGTRLTVT.

The chain combines TRBV7-2 with TRBJ2-2; 8 bases fit TRBD2. CDR1 and CDR2 from the germline V gene are SGHTA and FQGNSA. CDR3 length equals 15 residues. The V gene end was trimmed by 4 bases and the J gene end by 4 bases; junction bases not matched to a gene: 5. CDR3 amino acids: CASSSGGAGTGELFF. The CDR3 nucleotides read TGTGCCAGCAGCTCCGGGGGGGCCGGCACCGGGGAGCTGTTTTTT.

V usage is TRBV28 and J usage is TRBJ2-5; 8 nucleotides line up with TRBD2. V lost 6 bases to trimming and J lost 1 base; unmatched junction nucleotides: 10. From germline, CDR1 is MDHEN and CDR2 SYDVKM. The CDR3 is 16 amino acids. The CDR3: CASRQTSAFLQETQYF. CDR3 DNA: TGTGCCAGCAGACAGACTAGCGCCTTCCTCCAAGAGACCCAGTACTTC. The full variable domain, in which reference TRBV28 and TRBJ2-5 provide the parts outside the CDR3, is DVKVTQSSRYLVKRTGEKVFLECVQDMDHENMFWYRQDPGLGLRLIYFSYDVKMKEKGDIPEGYSVSREKKERFSLILESASTNQTSMYLCASRQTSAFLQETQYFGPGTRLLVL.

The rearrangement links TRBV7-6 to TRBJ1-3; D call uncertain. The CDR3 is made up of 13 amino acids. Looked up from germline, CDR1 is SGHVS and CDR2 is FNYEAQ. The V gene lost 3 bases and the J gene lost 4 bases, with 7 bases spanning the gap. The CDR3 loop is CASSFSQGNTIYF. The DNA of the CDR3 is TGTGCCAGCAGCTTCTCTCAGGGAAACACCATATATTTT.

The gene calls are TRBV29-1 and TRBJ1-3, with unresolved D. Per the germline V gene, CDR1 is SQVTM and CDR2 is ANQGSEA. The CDR3 totals 14 residues. Trimming removed 7 bases from V and 0 bases from J, with 13 bases in between. CDR3 residues: CSAQLGGSGNTIYF. CDR3 nucleotides: TGCAGCGCCCAGTTGGGAGGCTCTGGAAACACCATATATTTT.

The genes are TRBV18 and TRBJ2-1, with TRBD2 identical over 14 bases. The germline gives CDR1 KGHSH, CDR2 LQKENI. The CDR3 sequence is 15 residues long. Trimming cost V 6 bases and J 15 bases; bases outside gene matches: 13. In DNA, the CDR3 is TGTGCCAGCTCTCCTTTGGGGACTAGCGGGAGTCCGTCGTTCTTC. Its protein is CASSPLGTSGSPSFF. The full variable domain, with the rest looked up from reference TRBV18 and TRBJ2-1, is NAGVMQNPRHLVRRRGQEARLRCSPMKGHSHVYWYRQLPEEGLKFMVYLQKENIIDESGMPKERFSAEFPKEGPSILRIQQVVRGDSAAYFCASSPLGTSGSPSFFGPGTRLTVL.

The table lists this clone with a few counts. The chain has TRBV27 and TRBJ2-7, with a tentative D call TRBD2 (5 bases). Germline V lookup: CDR1 MNHEY, CDR2 SMNVEV (reference sequence). V lost 8 bases and J lost 2, with 10 bases in between. This CDR3 has 12 residues. CDR3 in DNA: TGTGCCAGCGTGGGAGACACCTACGAGCAGTACTTC. It translates to CASVGDTYEQYF.

In its sample, this clone was seen once. This sequence joins TRBV4-2 and TRBJ2-1; 14 positions agree with TRBD2. This CDR3 region has 16 residues. With V trimmed by 3 bases and J by 7 bases, 5 bases remained unmatched. In germline, CDR1 is LGHNA, CDR2 YNFKEQ. The CDR3, as DNA: TGTGCCAGCAGCCACCCAGGGACTAGCGGGAGTAATGAGCAGTTCTTC. As protein: CASSHPGTSGSNEQFF.

The V and J genes are TRBV6-5 and TRBJ1-1; no clear D gene. The CDR3 loop spans 13 amino acids. From germline, CDR1 is MNHEY and CDR2 SVGAGI. Deletions cut 2 bases from V and 4 bases from J, with 8 bases between. Here the CDR3 DNA reads TGTGCCAGCAGTTACGGCGCGGCCACTGAAGCTTTCTTT. Encoded protein: CASSYGAATEAFF.

The CDR3 is CATSRTGGNTGELFF. The CDR3 DNA follows: TGTGCCACCAGCAGAACAGGGGGTAACACCGGGGAGCTGTTTTTT. The V and J genes are TRBV15 and TRBJ2-2, with TRBD1 matching over 8 bases. The CDR3 is made up of 15 amino acids. The ends lost 2 bases at V and 2 bases at J; junction bases unmatched: 1. Germline V gene data show CDR1 as LNHNV and CDR2 as YYDKDF (reference sequence).

The chain employs TRBV28 and TRBJ2-1; a weak D match, TRBD2 (6 bases). The V and J ends lost 3 bases and 7 bases respectively, with 19 bases between them. Germline V gene data show CDR1 as MDHEN and CDR2 as SYDVKM. The CDR3 contains 16 residues. CDR3 protein: CASSFLLAPTDNEQFF. The CDR3 nucleotides read TGTGCCAGCAGTTTCTTACTAGCCCCGACAGATAATGAGCAGTTCTTC.

The chain links TRBV6-5 to TRBJ2-6; possibly TRBD1 for D (6 bases). V was shortened by 6 bases and J by 2 bases, with 11 bases between the two germline ends. CDR3 size: 15 residues. Germline CDR1 and CDR2: MNHEY and SVGAGI. The CDR3 loop reads CASRSSGAGANVLTF. Written as DNA, the CDR3 is TGTGCCAGCAGAAGTTCAGGGGCTGGGGCCAACGTCCTGACTTTC.

This chain joins TRBV3-1 (or the pseudogene TRBV3-2) and TRBJ2-3, with TRBD2 identical over 7 bases. There are 16 residues in the CDR3. From germline, CDR1 is LGHDT and CDR2 YNNKEL (reference sequence). The junction had 11 bases not matched to a gene; V was cut back by 1 base and J by 7 bases. CDR3 region: CASSQGLAGLGHTQYF. The CDR3 bases are TGTGCCAGCAGCCAAGGTTTAGCGGGTCTCGGCCATACGCAGTATTTT.

The J gene is TRBJ1-5, the V gene TRBV27, with TRBD1 identical over 8 bases. Per germline, CDR1 MNHEY and CDR2 SMNVEV (reference sequence). V was clipped by 8 bases and J by 0 bases; unmatched bases: 9. The CDR3 contains 16 residues. This chain's CDR3 is CASVDRVQDSNQPQHF. The CDR3, as DNA: TGTGCCAGCGTGGACAGGGTACAGGATAGCAATCAGCCCCAGCATTTT.